A selection of T cell receptor beta chains follows, all from one sample in a study of blood T cells in healthy people across ages. TCRdb processed the 5' RACE reads anew with MiXCR; each CDR3 protein has one entry. The sample consists of 550,000 to 650,000 distinct CDR3 sequences, approximately 30% of them appearing once. Specimen: blood. These TCRs come from a woman aged 80 or over in good health. Each CDR3 is given with its conserved first and last residue. D genes are given only for firm matches. Expanded clones are given a class, and other clones once, few, many or no size at all.

abundance	v_gene	d_gene	j_gene	CDR3nt	CDR3aa
many	TRBV20-1	TRBD2	TRBJ2-3	TGCAGTGCTAGAGTGGTTAGCGGGACCGATACGCAGTATTTT	CSARVVSGTDTQYF
.	TRBV6-6	.	TRBJ1-3	TGTGCCAGCAGCCTTGGACGGAGCTCTGGAAACACCATATATTTT	CASSLGRSSGNTIYF
.	TRBV15	.	TRBJ1-5	TGTGCCACCAGCCAGCTCGAGGCAGGGCCTTATAGCAATCAGCCCCAGCATTTT	CATSQLEAGPYSNQPQHF
few	TRBV30	.	TRBJ2-3	TGTGCCAACTGGGCAGGAAAGGCAGATACGCAGTATTTT	CANWAGKADTQYF
many	TRBV7-2	.	TRBJ2-5	TGTGCCAGCAGCCGTCCGAGGGGGGGGGTAGAAGAGACCCAGTACTTC	CASSRPRGGVEETQYF
few	TRBV4-2	TRBD1	TRBJ1-5	TGTGCCAGCAGCCAAGTTGGGGGACAGGGGGTACAGCCCCAGCATTTT	CASSQVGGQGVQPQHF
.	TRBV7-2	.	TRBJ1-6	TGTGCCAGCACCTTATACAGGAATTCACCCCTCCACTTT	CASTLYRNSPLHF
many	TRBV24-1	TRBD2	TRBJ2-5	TGTGCCACCAGTCGGACTAGCGGGGGTCAAGAGACCCAGTACTTC	CATSRTSGGQETQYF
.	TRBV19	.	TRBJ1-2	TGTGCCAGTAGTATTAACAGGAACTATGGCTACACCTTC	CASSINRNYGYTF
.	TRBV5-4	TRBD1	TRBJ2-5	TGTGCCAACAGCTGGCGGACAGGGGAAAGAGTTGAGCAGTACTTC	CANSWRTGERVEQYF
many	TRBV21-1	.	TRBJ2-5	TGTGCCAGCAGCCCCCAAACCGGGGGCCAAGAGACCCAGTACTTC	CASSPQTGGQETQYF
many	TRBV30	.	TRBJ1-2	TGTGCCTGGGAATCTAGCGTGGGCTACACCTTC	CAWESSVGYTF
many	TRBV20-1	.	TRBJ2-3	TGCAGTGCTAGAGTTTCCGGGTTCTACACAGATACGCAGTATTTT	CSARVSGFYTDTQYF
.	TRBV4-3	.	TRBJ2-1	TGCGCCAGCAGCCAAGATCTGGCCCTGAATGAGCAGTTCTTC	CASSQDLALNEQFF
.	TRBV29-1	.	TRBJ2-5	TGCGGCGTTGAGGCAGCCGAAGAGACCCAGTACTTC	CGVEAAEETQYF